The entry below describes one TCR beta chain. Its antigen is currently unknown. The CDR3 has 15 amino acids. Germline CDR1 is SGHTA and CDR2 is FQGNSA. Trimming removed 2 bases from V and 2 bases from J; junction bases left unmatched: 4. This record comes from a study of cytomegalovirus exposure and HLA in healthy donors. 60 Vbeta and 13 Jbeta primers were used in PCR. Libraries were prepared by immunoSEQ multiplex PCR; TCRdb keeps only in-frame clonotypes and omits some of them. There are over 85,000 clones in the sample; approximately 82% occur only once, and under 15% lies in the top ten. Findings and limits, study-wide: For most TCR beta V segments, an earlier analysis put the productive rate at about 90% or about 30% of the time. The majority of TCR sequences were rare, yet some public TCRs appeared in many donors. Per a later analysis, HLA-associated TCR beta chains showed more clonal expansion than other, equally common TCR beta chains.

The chain joins TRBV7-2 to TRBJ2-7; 9 bases are shared with TRBD1. This clonotype originated in a man younger than 45 in good health and CMV-seropositive. Sequences were obtained from PBMCs. In DNA form, the CDR3 reads TGTGCCAGCAGCTTATGGGGGACAGGGCCCTACGAGCAGTACTTC. As protein: CASSLWGTGPYEQYF. Looking up the rest from reference TRBV7-2 and TRBJ2-7 gives the full variable domain: GAGVSQSPSNKVTEKGKDVELRCDPISGHTALYWYRQSLGQGLEFLIYFQGNSAPDKSGLPSDRFSAERTGGSVSTLTIQRTQQEDSAVYLCASSLWGTGPYEQYFGPGTRLTVT.